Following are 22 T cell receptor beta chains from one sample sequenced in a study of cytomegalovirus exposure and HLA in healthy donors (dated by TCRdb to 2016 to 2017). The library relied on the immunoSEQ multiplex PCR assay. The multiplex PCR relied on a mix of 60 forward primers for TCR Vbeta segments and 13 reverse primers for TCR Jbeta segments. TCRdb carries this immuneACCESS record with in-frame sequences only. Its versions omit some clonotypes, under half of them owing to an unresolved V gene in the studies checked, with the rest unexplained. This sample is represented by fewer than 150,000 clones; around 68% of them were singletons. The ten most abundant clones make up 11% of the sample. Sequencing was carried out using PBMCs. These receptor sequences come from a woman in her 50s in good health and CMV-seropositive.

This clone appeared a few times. For the CDR3, the DNA is TGTGCCAGCAGTTCCAACGGCGGGACTAGCGGTTATAACAATGAGCAGTTCTTC. This codes for CASSSNGGTSGYNNEQFF. The chain recombines TRBV27 with TRBJ2-1; 11 nucleotides line up with TRBD2. CDR3 length equals 18 residues. V lost 4 bases to trimming and J lost 5 bases; unmatched junction nucleotides: 13. The V gene's germline CDR1 is MNHEY and CDR2 SMNVEV (reference sequence).

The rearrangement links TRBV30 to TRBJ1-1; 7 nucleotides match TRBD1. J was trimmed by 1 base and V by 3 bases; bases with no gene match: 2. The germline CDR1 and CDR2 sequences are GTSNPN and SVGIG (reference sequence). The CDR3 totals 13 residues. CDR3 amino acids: CAWRGQPNTEAFF. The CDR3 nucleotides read TGTGCCTGGAGGGGACAGCCGAACACTGAAGCTTTCTTT.

The CDR3 loop reads CAWSPTGAFSTTRQYF. CDR3 nucleotide sequence: TGTGCCTGGAGTCCCACAGGGGCTTTTTCTACCACCCGGCAGTACTTC. The genes are TRBV30 and TRBJ2-7, with 7 bases identical to TRBD1. The V gene's germline CDR1 is GTSNPN and CDR2 SVGIG (reference sequence). The CDR3 has 16 amino acids. V shed 2 bases, J shed 9 bases, and the junction held 19 bases outside the gene matches. Drawing the rest from reference TRBV30 and TRBJ2-7, the complete variable domain is SQTIHQWPATLVQPVGSPLSLECTVEGTSNPNLYWYRQAAGRGLQLLFYSVGIGQISSEVPQNLSASRPQDRQFILSSKKLLLSDSGFYLCAWSPTGAFSTTRQYFGPGTRLTVT.

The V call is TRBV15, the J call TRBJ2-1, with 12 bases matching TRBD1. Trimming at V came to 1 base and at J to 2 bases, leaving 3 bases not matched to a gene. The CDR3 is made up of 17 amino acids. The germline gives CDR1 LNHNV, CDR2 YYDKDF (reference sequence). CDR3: CATSRGGTGGAYNEQFF. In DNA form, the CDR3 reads TGTGCCACCAGCAGAGGGGGGACAGGGGGCGCCTACAATGAGCAGTTCTTC.

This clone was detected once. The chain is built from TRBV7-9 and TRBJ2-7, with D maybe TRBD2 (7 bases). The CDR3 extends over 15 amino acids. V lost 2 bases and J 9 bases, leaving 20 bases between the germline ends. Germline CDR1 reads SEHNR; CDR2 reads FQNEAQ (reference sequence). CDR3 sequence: CASSLMGASGNTQYF. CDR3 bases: TGTGCCAGCAGCTTAATGGGGGCTAGCGGTAACACGCAGTACTTC.

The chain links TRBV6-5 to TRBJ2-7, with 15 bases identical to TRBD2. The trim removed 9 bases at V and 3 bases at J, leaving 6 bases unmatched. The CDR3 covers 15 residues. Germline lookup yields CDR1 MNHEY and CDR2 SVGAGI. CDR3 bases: TGTGCCAGACTCCGGACTAGCGGGAGGGACTACGAGCAGTACTTC. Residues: CARLRTSGRDYEQYF.

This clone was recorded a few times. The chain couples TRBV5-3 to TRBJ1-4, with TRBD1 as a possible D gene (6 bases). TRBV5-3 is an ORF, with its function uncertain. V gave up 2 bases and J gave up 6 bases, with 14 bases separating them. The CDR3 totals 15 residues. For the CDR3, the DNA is TGTGCCAGAAGCTTCTACAGGGATAGGGATGAAAAACTGTTTTTT. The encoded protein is CARSFYRDRDEKLFF.

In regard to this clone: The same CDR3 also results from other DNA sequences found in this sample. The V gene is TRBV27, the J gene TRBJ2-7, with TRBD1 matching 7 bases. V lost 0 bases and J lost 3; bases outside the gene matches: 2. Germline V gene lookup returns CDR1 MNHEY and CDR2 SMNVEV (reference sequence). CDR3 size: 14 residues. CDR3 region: CASSLSAGGYEQYF. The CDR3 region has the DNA TGTGCCAGCAGTTTATCGGCAGGGGGCTACGAGCAGTACTTC.

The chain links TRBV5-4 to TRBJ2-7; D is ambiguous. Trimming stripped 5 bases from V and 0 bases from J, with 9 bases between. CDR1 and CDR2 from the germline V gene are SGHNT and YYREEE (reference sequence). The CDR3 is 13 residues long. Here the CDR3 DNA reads TGTGCCAGCAGTCAAGCCAACTCCTACGAGCAGTACTTC. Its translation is CASSQANSYEQYF. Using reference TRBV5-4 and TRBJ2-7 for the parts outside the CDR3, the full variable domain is ETGVTQSPTHLIKTRGQQVTLRCSSQSGHNTVSWYQQALGQGPQFIFQYYREEENGRGNFPPRFSGLQFPNYSSELNVNALELDDSALYLCASSQANSYEQYFGPGTRLTVT.

In DNA, the CDR3 is TGTGCCAGCAGCCCAGGGGACAGGGCATCCTCTGGCTACACCTTC. Amino acid sequence: CASSPGDRASSGYTF. V and J are TRBV7-9 and TRBJ1-2; 9 nucleotides line up with TRBD1. The ends lost 5 bases at V and 7 bases at J; junction bases unmatched: 11. The CDR3 extends over 15 amino acids. The germline V gene has CDR1 SEHNR and CDR2 FQNEAQ (reference sequence).

This CDR3 reads CASSLGRGTQETQYF. CDR3 sequence (DNA): TGTGCCAGCAGCTTGGGCCGGGGGACCCAAGAGACCCAGTACTTC. This chain uses TRBV5-6 with TRBJ2-5; possibly TRBD2 for D (6 bases). The V gene's germline CDR1 is SGHDT and CDR2 YYEEEE. The V and J ends lost 0 bases and 1 base respectively, with 10 bases between them. The CDR3 runs to 15 residues. The variable domain in full, with the rest retrieved from reference TRBV5-6 and TRBJ2-5, is DAGVTQSPTHLIKTRGQQVTLRCSPKSGHDTVSWYQQALGQGPQFIFQYYEEEERQRGNFPDRFSGHQFPNYSSELNVNALLLGDSALYLCASSLGRGTQETQYFGPGTRLLVL.

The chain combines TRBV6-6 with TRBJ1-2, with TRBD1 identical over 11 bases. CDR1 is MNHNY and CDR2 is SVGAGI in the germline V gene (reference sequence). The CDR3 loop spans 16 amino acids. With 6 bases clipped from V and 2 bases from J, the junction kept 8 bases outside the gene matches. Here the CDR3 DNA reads TGTGCCAGCAGGATTTTCGGACAGGGGGCAAACTATGGCTACACCTTC. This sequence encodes CASRIFGQGANYGYTF.

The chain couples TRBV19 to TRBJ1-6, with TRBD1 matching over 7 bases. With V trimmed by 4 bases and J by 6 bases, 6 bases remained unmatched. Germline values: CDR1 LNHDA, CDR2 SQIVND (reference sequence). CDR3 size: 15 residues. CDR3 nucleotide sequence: TGTGCCAGTAGTAATAGACAGGGTTTTAATTCACCCCTCCACTTT. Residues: CASSNRQGFNSPLHF.

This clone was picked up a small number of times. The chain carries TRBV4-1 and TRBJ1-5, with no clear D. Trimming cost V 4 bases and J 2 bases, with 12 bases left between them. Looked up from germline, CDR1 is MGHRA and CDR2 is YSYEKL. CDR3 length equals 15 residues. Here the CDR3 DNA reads TGCGCCAGCAGCCTAACGCTGGGAGGCAATCAGCCCCAGCATTTT. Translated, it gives CASSLTLGGNQPQHF.

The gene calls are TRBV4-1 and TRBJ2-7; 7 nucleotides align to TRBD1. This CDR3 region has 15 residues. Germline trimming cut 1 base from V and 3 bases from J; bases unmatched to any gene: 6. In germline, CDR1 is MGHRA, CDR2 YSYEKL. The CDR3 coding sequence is TGCGCCAGCAGCCAAGGGACAGGCTTAGGCTACGAGCAGTACTTC. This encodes CASSQGTGLGYEQYF.

The CDR3 region has the DNA TGTGCCAGCAGCTTGCAACAGGGAGTTAATGAAAAACTGTTTTTT. Encoded protein: CASSLQQGVNEKLFF. J is TRBJ1-4 and V is TRBV5-5; tentative D call: TRBD1 (6 bases). Trimming took 1 base from V and 4 from J, leaving 11 bases between them. The V gene's germline CDR1 is SGHKS and CDR2 YYEKEE (reference sequence). CDR3 length: 15 amino acids. The full variable domain, completed using reference TRBV5-5 and TRBJ1-4, is DAGVTQSPTHLIKTRGQQVTLRCSPISGHKSVSWYQQVLGQGPQFIFQYYEKEERGRGNFPDRFSARQFPNYSSELNVNALLLGDSALYLCASSLQQGVNEKLFFGSGTQLSVL.

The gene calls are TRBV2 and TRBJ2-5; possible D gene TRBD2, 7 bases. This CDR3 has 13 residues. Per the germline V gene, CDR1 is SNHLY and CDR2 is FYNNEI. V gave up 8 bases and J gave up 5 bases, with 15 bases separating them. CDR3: CASRWGGQETQYF. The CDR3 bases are TGTGCCAGCCGGTGGGGGGGGCAGGAGACCCAGTACTTC.

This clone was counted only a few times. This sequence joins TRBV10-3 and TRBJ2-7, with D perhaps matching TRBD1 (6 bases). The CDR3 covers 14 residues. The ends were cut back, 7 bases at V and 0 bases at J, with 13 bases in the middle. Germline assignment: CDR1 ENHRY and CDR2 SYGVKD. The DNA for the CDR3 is TGTGCCATCACCCGACAGGAAAGCTCCTACGAGCAGTACTTC. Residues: CAITRQESSYEQYF.

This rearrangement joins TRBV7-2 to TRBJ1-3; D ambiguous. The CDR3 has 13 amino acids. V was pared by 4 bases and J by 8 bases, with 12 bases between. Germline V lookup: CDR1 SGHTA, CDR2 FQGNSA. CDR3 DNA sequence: TGTGCCAGCAGCTACCTCCCCGGGGACACCATATATTTT. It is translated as CASSYLPGDTIYF.

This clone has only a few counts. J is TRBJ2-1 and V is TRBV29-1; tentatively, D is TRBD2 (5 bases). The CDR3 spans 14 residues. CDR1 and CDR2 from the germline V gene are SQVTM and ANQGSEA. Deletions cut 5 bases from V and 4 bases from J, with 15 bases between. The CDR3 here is CSVRTDTAYNEQFF. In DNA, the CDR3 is TGCAGCGTTCGGACTGACACTGCTTACAATGAGCAGTTCTTC.

CDR3 in amino acids: CASSLSLGQGISPLHF. CDR3 in DNA: TGTGCCAGCAGTTTATCTCTGGGACAGGGGATATCACCCCTCCACTTT. This rearrangement joins TRBV27 to TRBJ1-6, with 10 bases matching TRBD1. CDR3 length equals 16 residues. The junction had 6 bases not matched to a gene; V was cut back by 0 bases and J by 10 bases. Looked up from germline, CDR1 is MNHEY and CDR2 is SMNVEV (reference sequence).

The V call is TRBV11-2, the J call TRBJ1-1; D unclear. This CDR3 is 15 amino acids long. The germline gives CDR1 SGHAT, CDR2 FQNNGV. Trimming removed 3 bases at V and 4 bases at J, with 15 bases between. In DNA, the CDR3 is TGTGCCAGCAGCTTGGGAGGTCATTTCGGCACTGAAGCTTTCTTT. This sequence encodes CASSLGGHFGTEAFF.